This passage covers 17 T cell receptor beta chains from one sample sequenced in a study of blood T cells in healthy people across ages. It was with a sample-barcoded 5' primer and a J-beta primer mix that a second PCR of about 6 to 11 cycles was run. TCRdb re-analysed the 5' RACE reads in MiXCR, keeping a single row per CDR3 protein. The repertoire holds 700,000 to 850,000 distinct CDR3 sequences, with 53% as singletons. The source material was blood. The receptors derive from an elderly man in good health.

This rearrangement joins TRBV27 to TRBJ2-5; D is ambiguous. Germline CDR1 reads MNHEY; CDR2 reads SMNVEV (reference sequence). The CDR3 consists of 15 residues. V lost 4 bases and J 4 bases, leaving 16 bases between the germline ends. The CDR3 bases are TGTGCCAGCAGTTCCCGGCTAGTTTACCGAGAGACCCAGTACTTC. Protein sequence: CASSSRLVYRETQYF.

This clonotype was detected many times. CDR3 loop: CASRPTGETQYF. DNA for the CDR3: TGTGCCAGCAGACCCACCGGAGAGACCCAGTACTTC. The chain links TRBV6-2 or TRBV6-3 to TRBJ2-5, with D unclear. The germline V gene has CDR1 MNHEY and CDR2 SVGEGT. V was shortened by 6 bases and J by 4 bases, with 9 bases between the two germline ends. The CDR3 contains 12 residues.

The chain uses TRBV5-1 and TRBJ2-4; TRBD2 matches 9 bases. Germline assignment: CDR1 SGHRS and CDR2 YFSETQ. The ends lost 0 bases at V and 0 bases at J; junction bases unmatched: 13. The CDR3 consists of 20 residues. CDR3 region: CASSLGLAEASPIAKNIQYF. The CDR3 region has the DNA TGCGCCAGCAGCTTGGGACTAGCGGAGGCCTCGCCGATAGCCAAAAACATTCAGTACTTC.

The V call is TRBV10-3, the J call TRBJ1-6, with 9 bases that match TRBD1. Germline V gene data show CDR1 as ENHRY and CDR2 as SYGVKD. This CDR3 has 15 amino acids. Trimming took 3 bases from V and 7 from J; bases not matched to a gene: 4. CDR3 DNA sequence: TGTGCCATCAGTGACCGGACAGGGGAAAATTCACCCCTCCACTTT. It specifies CAISDRTGENSPLHF.

This clonotype was counted between two and nine times. This chain uses TRBV10-2 with TRBJ1-2, with 10 bases aligning to TRBD1. Losses at the gene ends were 6 bases for V and 6 bases for J; bases not matched to a gene: 7. From germline, CDR1 is WSHSY and CDR2 SAAADI. This CDR3 has 14 amino acids. This CDR3 is CASSPGQGIHGYTF. In nucleotides, the CDR3 is TGCGCCAGCAGCCCGGGACAGGGGATCCATGGCTACACCTTC.

J is TRBJ1-2 and V is TRBV4-1; D uncertain. The V gene lost 3 bases and the J gene lost 0 bases, with 20 bases spanning the gap. CDR1 and CDR2 (germline): MGHRA, YSYEKL. The CDR3 length is 18 residues. As DNA, the CDR3 is TGCGCCAGCAGCCAGGCCCCTATAGTTTGGGTGACTAACTATGGCTACACCTTC. Translated, it gives CASSQAPIVWVTNYGYTF.

Concerning this clonotype: A junction boundary mismatches the germline segment, possibly from a read error. The chain carries TRBV2 and TRBJ2-1, with 9 bases lining up with TRBD1. Germline loops: CDR1 SNHLY, CDR2 FYNNEI. The CDR3 extends over 15 amino acids. The CDR3 reads CAGSVIRTGVNEQFF. CDR3 DNA sequence: TGTGCCGGCAGTGTAATCCGGACAGGGGTCAATGAGCAGTTCTTC.

This chain links TRBV2 with TRBJ1-6, with D unclear. The CDR3 has 12 residues. Looked up from germline, CDR1 is SNHLY and CDR2 is FYNNEI. Trimming took 6 bases from V and 5 from J, leaving 5 bases between them. CDR3 sequence: CASSQNNSPLHF. DNA of the CDR3: TGTGCCAGCAGCCAGAATAATTCACCCCTCCACTTT.

The chain links TRBV24-1 to TRBJ2-5, with 7 bases aligning to TRBD1. The CDR3 has 16 residues. CDR1 KGHDR and CDR2 SFDVKD come from the germline V gene. With V trimmed by 5 bases and J by 2 bases, 10 bases remained unmatched. CDR3 in DNA: TGTGCCACCAGTGGCCCCCTCGGGACAGCGCAAGAGACCCAGTACTTC. Amino acids: CATSGPLGTAQETQYF.

The rearrangement links TRBV20-1 to TRBJ2-2; TRBD2 agrees at 7 bases. Germline-derived CDR1 and CDR2 are DFQATT and SNEGSKA (reference sequence). The CDR3 is 13 amino acids. The CDR3 nucleotides are TGCGGCCTACTAGCGACTACCACCGGGGAGCTGTTTTTT. The encoded protein is CGLLATTTGELFF.

There are a few counts of this clonotype. The chain recombines TRBV20-1 with TRBJ2-1; 7 bases fit TRBD1. The CDR3 is 16 residues long. The germline V gene has CDR1 DFQATT and CDR2 SNEGSKA (reference sequence). The trim removed 0 bases at V and 0 bases at J, leaving 5 bases unmatched. The CDR3 region is CSARDRQGSSYNEQFF. CDR3 sequence (DNA): TGCAGTGCTAGAGACAGACAGGGTAGCTCCTACAATGAGCAGTTCTTC.

This chain uses TRBV2 with TRBJ2-7, with 9 nucleotides matching TRBD2. The CDR3 covers 13 residues. V lost 7 bases, J lost 3 bases, and 4 bases stayed unmatched. The germline CDR1 and CDR2 sequences are SNHLY and FYNNEI. CDR3 sequence: CASTRTSDYEQYF. The CDR3 nucleotides are TGTGCCAGCACCCGGACTAGCGACTACGAGCAGTACTTC. Full variable domain (outside the CDR3, taken from reference TRBV2 and TRBJ2-7): EPEVTQTPSHQVTQMGQEVILRCVPISNHLYFYWYRQILGQKVEFLVSFYNNEISEKSEIFDDQFSVERPDGSNFTLKIRSTKLEDSAMYFCASTRTSDYEQYFGPGTRLTVT.

The V call is TRBV25-1, the J call TRBJ2-3, with no clear D. Trimming left V 5 bases short and J 4 bases short, with 10 bases between. The CDR3 is made up of 13 amino acids. Germline CDR1 MGHDK, CDR2 SYGVNS. The CDR3 reads CASSLPWADTQYF. CDR3 sequence (DNA): TGTGCCAGCAGTCTACCGTGGGCAGATACGCAGTATTTT.

This clonotype has just a few counts. This chain uses TRBV20-1 with TRBJ2-5, with a weak D call TRBD1 (6 bases). V gave up 5 bases and J gave up 11 bases, with 15 bases separating them. Germline loops: CDR1 DFQATT, CDR2 SNEGSKA (reference sequence). CDR3 size: 11 residues. DNA of the CDR3: TGCAGTGCTCGACAGGTGGGGGAGCAGTACTTC. Residues: CSARQVGEQYF.

This clonotype showed up just a few times. The chain joins TRBV20-1 to TRBJ1-4, with D perhaps matching TRBD1 (6 bases). Trimming stripped 1 base from V and 3 bases from J, with 24 bases between. The CDR3 is 19 residues long. The germline gives CDR1 DFQATT, CDR2 SNEGSKA (reference sequence). CDR3 nucleotide sequence: TGCAGTGCTAGAGCCAGGGGACCCAAGAATCTAGCGGCTAATGAAAAACTGTTTTTT. It specifies CSARARGPKNLAANEKLFF.

This clonotype turned up a few times. The chain links TRBV7-9 to TRBJ2-5; TRBD1 agrees at 9 bases. The V and J ends lost 5 bases and 5 bases, in that order; junction bases with no gene match: 6. This CDR3 contains 14 residues. From germline, CDR1 is SEHNR and CDR2 FQNEAQ (reference sequence). CDR3 in amino acids: CASSPTGGGETQYF. CDR3 DNA sequence: TGTGCCAGCAGCCCTACAGGGGGCGGTGAGACCCAGTACTTC.

This chain links TRBV2 with TRBJ1-2; TRBD1 matches at 9 bases. The CDR3 totals 13 residues. Germline assignment: CDR1 SNHLY and CDR2 FYNNEI. With 6 bases clipped from V and 4 bases from J, the junction kept 3 bases outside the gene matches. This CDR3 is CASRGTGPYGYTF. The CDR3 DNA is TGTGCCAGCAGGGGGACAGGGCCCTATGGCTACACCTTC. The whole variable domain, filled in from reference TRBV2 and TRBJ1-2, reads EPEVTQTPSHQVTQMGQEVILRCVPISNHLYFYWYRQILGQKVEFLVSFYNNEISEKSEIFDDQFSVERPDGSNFTLKIRSTKLEDSAMYFCASRGTGPYGYTFGSGTRLTVV.